This T cell receptor beta chain was sequenced during a study of cytomegalovirus exposure and HLA in healthy donors. TCRdb keeps only in-frame clones here, not all; method: immunoSEQ multiplex PCR. The data hold tens of thousands of clones, with 90% to 95% observed a single time. Findings and caveats of the study: Accounts indicate the classifier identified cytomegalovirus status with strong specificity and sensitivity. Across donors, most TCRs were seen rarely, yet some public ones were widespread. The tendency of first-cohort TCR clusters to co-occur in the 100 to 150 validation repertoires emerged from a later analysis.

Of note for this clone: Its antigen remains unknown.

Separate from the roughly 700-subject first cohort, the approximately 130-subject validation cohort was the one that the donors belonged to. The receptor was derived from a man between 18 and 35 years old in good health and CMV-seronegative. Sequencing was done on a sample of PBMCs.

CDR3 sequence reads: CASSHRPGGSTEAFF. The CDR3 nucleotides are TGCGCCAGCAGCCACCGACCGGGAGGTTCCACTGAAGCTTTCTTT. The chain carries TRBV4-1 and TRBJ1-1; D ambiguous. V was cut by 3 bases and J by 4 bases, with 15 bases left in between. The CDR3 extends over 15 amino acids. CDR1 and CDR2 (germline): MGHRA, YSYEKL.